This TCR beta chain was documented in a study of T-cell memory formation after mild COVID-19. On the study more broadly: Each donor largely had its own TCR clusters. The study's findings and limits: Whereas later expanders leaned CD4+, clones contracting day 15 to 85 showed a balanced CD4/CD8 makeup. For second-wave clones that peaked at day 37, SARS-CoV-2 specificity went unverified.

About this clonotype: As yet, its antigen is unknown.

This CDR3 comprises 12 residues. V lost 6 bases, J lost 8 bases, and 10 bases lay in between. The 5'RACE method, run with constant-segment primers, produced TCR alpha and TCR beta cDNA libraries (carrying sample barcodes and UMIs). TCRdb re-derived calls from the 5' RACE reads in MiXCR, one entry per CDR3 protein. The sample lists just over 60,000 distinct CDR3 sequences; around 10% were seen once. J is TRBJ2-2 and V is TRBV12-3 or TRBV12-4; the D is unclear. The receptor's source is a man aged 18-30 years who had mild COVID-19 (a few samples of this study predate the infection). Cell type and time point are not known. The material sequenced was PBMCs or a T cell subset sorted from them (not recorded which). CDR3 sequence: CASSFQAGELFF. The CDR3, as DNA: TGTGCCAGCAGCTTCCAGGCAGGGGAGCTGTTTTTT.